This T cell receptor (beta chain) was profiled in a study of cytomegalovirus exposure and HLA in healthy donors. Notes on the study in general: A classifier reportedly called cytomegalovirus status with high sensitivity and specificity. In vitro checks showed that three CMV-associated chains really do target CMV antigens. Cytomegalovirus association was assigned to over 150 TCR beta chains.

CDR1 SGHDT and CDR2 YYEEEE come from the germline V gene. The CDR3 has 15 residues. The V end was cut by 4 bases, the J end by 4 bases, with 12 bases between. Clones were read by immunoSEQ multiplex PCR, and TCRdb kept only the in-frame ones, dropping some. Among 200,000 or so clones listed, roughly 91% were seen once. This clone was found once. Its antigen is as yet unknown. The donors were members of the validation cohort, which comprised roughly 120 subjects and was separate from the first cohort of around 700 subjects. V and J are TRBV5-6 and TRBJ2-6; perhaps TRBD1 as D (6 bases). This receptor was identified in a woman aged 18-30 years in good health and CMV-seropositive. Sequencing was performed on PBMCs. The CDR3 DNA follows: TGTGCCAGCAGCACCACAGGGACCGGGGCCAACGTCCTGACTTTC. This translates into CASSTTGTGANVLTF.